Following are 32 T cell receptor beta chains from one sample sequenced in a study of T cell changes during pregnancy in multiple sclerosis. Some clones are missing from TCRdb's copy, which holds only in-frame ones; the method was immunoSEQ multiplex PCR. The sample has about 79,000 clones; roughly 95% are singletons. The sequences come from peripheral blood, collected in the second trimester of pregnancy. These receptors were taken from a female donor in good health, enrolled as a control in a pregnancy study.

This clone was picked up one time. The gene calls are TRBV4-2 and TRBJ2-3; TRBD2 is a possible D gene (7 bases). V shed 0 bases and J shed 2 bases, with 18 bases lying between them. The CDR3 consists of 18 residues. Germline V gene sequence: CDR1 LGHNA, CDR2 YNFKEQ. CDR3 nucleotide sequence: TGTGCCAGCAGCCAAGATCATAGGGCGGGGGCCATCACAGATACGCAGTATTTT. This encodes CASSQDHRAGAITDTQYF.

The rearrangement links TRBV19 to TRBJ2-6; TRBD2 is a possible D gene (5 bases). The CDR3 covers 19 residues. V was clipped by 6 bases and J by 0 bases, with 21 bases between them. Germline V gene data show CDR1 as LNHDA and CDR2 as SQIVND (reference sequence). The CDR3 spells CASSASIEGLSSGANVLTF. CDR3 nucleotide sequence: TGTGCCAGTAGCGCGAGTATTGAGGGCCTCAGCTCTGGGGCCAACGTCCTGACTTTC. Full variable domain (rest looked up from reference TRBV19 and TRBJ2-6): DGGITQSPKYLFRKEGQNVTLSCEQNLNHDAMYWYRQDPGQGLRLIYYSQIVNDFQKGDIAEGYSVSREKKESFPLTVTSAQKNPTAFYLCASSASIEGLSSGANVLTFGAGSRLTVL.

The chain is built from TRBV5-4 and TRBJ2-7; TRBD2 agrees at 7 bases. Germline V gene lookup returns CDR1 SGHNT and CDR2 YYREEE (reference sequence). The length of the CDR3 is 17 residues. Trimming at V came to 0 bases and at J to 0 bases, leaving 9 bases not matched to a gene. The CDR3, as DNA: TGTGCCAGCAGCTTGGCTCCCACTAGCGCCGGCTCCTACGAGCAGTACTTC. Its protein product is CASSLAPTSAGSYEQYF.

The J gene is TRBJ1-1, the V gene TRBV5-4; 8 bases map to TRBD1. Germline values: CDR1 SGHNT, CDR2 YYREEE (reference sequence). The CDR3 is 16 amino acids. V dropped 5 bases and J dropped 0; count of bases not matched to a gene: 9. Written as DNA, the CDR3 is TGTGCCAGCAGATTTGACAGGGGAGGGCTGAACACTGAAGCTTTCTTT. It specifies CASRFDRGGLNTEAFF. The whole variable domain, remainder taken from reference TRBV5-4 and TRBJ1-1, is ETGVTQSPTHLIKTRGQQVTLRCSSQSGHNTVSWYQQALGQGPQFIFQYYREEENGRGNFPPRFSGLQFPNYSSELNVNALELDDSALYLCASRFDRGGLNTEAFFGQGTRLTVV.

The chain is built from TRBV19 and TRBJ2-7; 12 bases line up with TRBD2. V was clipped by 9 bases and J by 6 bases; unmatched bases: 12. CDR1 LNHDA and CDR2 SQIVND come from the germline V gene (reference sequence). This CDR3 has 15 residues. CDR3 region: CASAPSGGAASEQYF. The CDR3, as DNA: TGTGCCAGCGCCCCTAGCGGGGGGGCCGCCTCCGAGCAGTACTTC.

The chain joins TRBV9 to TRBJ1-6; 9 nucleotides agree with TRBD1. V was pared by 3 bases and J by 9 bases, with 7 bases of the junction left unmatched. The CDR3 loop spans 15 amino acids. Per the germline V gene, CDR1 is SGDLS and CDR2 is YYNGEE. The CDR3 protein is CASSEGGTGTSPLHF. The DNA for the CDR3 is TGTGCCAGCAGCGAGGGGGGGACAGGGACTTCACCCCTCCACTTT.

The chain carries TRBV6-5 and TRBJ1-2; D not resolved. Trimming left V 5 bases short and J 3 bases short, with 16 bases between. CDR3 size: 15 residues. Germline loops: CDR1 MNHEY, CDR2 SVGAGI. CDR3 in DNA: TGTGCCAGCAGTCCCCGAGCCCCCGGGGACTATGGCTACACCTTC. As protein: CASSPRAPGDYGYTF.

This clone was seen a single time. J is TRBJ2-5 and V is TRBV7-3; 12 bases line up with TRBD1. Germline V lookup: CDR1 SGHTA, CDR2 FQGTGA. V lost 4 bases to trimming and J lost 3 bases; unmatched junction nucleotides: 6. The CDR3 extends over 16 amino acids. CDR3 residues: CASSSTGTGGEETQYF. As DNA, the CDR3 is TGTGCCAGCAGCTCCACCGGGACAGGGGGCGAAGAGACCCAGTACTTC.

The chain recombines TRBV6-1 with TRBJ2-1; TRBD2 agrees at 9 bases. This CDR3 comprises 14 residues. Per the germline V gene, CDR1 is MNHNS and CDR2 is SASEGT. Trimming cost V 6 bases and J 4 bases; bases outside gene matches: 4. CDR3 in amino acids: CASRTSGRYNEQFF. Written as DNA, the CDR3 is TGTGCCAGCAGGACTAGCGGTAGATACAATGAGCAGTTCTTC.

This sequence joins TRBV4-2 and TRBJ1-3, with D possibly TRBD1 on 6 matching bases. Germline CDR1 reads LGHNA; CDR2 reads YNFKEQ. The CDR3 covers 15 residues. Trimming removed 3 bases from V and 2 bases from J, with 11 bases in between. CDR3 region: CASSQEPGAGNTIYF. The CDR3, as DNA: TGTGCCAGCAGCCAGGAGCCAGGGGCTGGAAACACCATATATTTT.

The rearrangement links TRBV14 to TRBJ2-1, with TRBD1 identical over 8 bases. The CDR3 contains 15 residues. CDR1 is SGHDN and CDR2 is FVKESK in the germline V gene. Germline trimming cut 0 bases from V and 6 bases from J; bases unmatched to any gene: 4. CDR3 protein: CASSQDRGLVNEQFF. CDR3 DNA: TGTGCCAGCAGCCAAGACAGGGGGCTAGTCAATGAGCAGTTCTTC.

The V gene is TRBV15, the J gene TRBJ2-7, with TRBD1 identical over 8 bases. J was trimmed by 7 bases and V by 0 bases; bases with no gene match: 8. The length of the CDR3 is 15 residues. Germline loops: CDR1 LNHNV, CDR2 YYDKDF (reference sequence). The CDR3 coding sequence is TGTGCCACCAGCAGAGAGCAGGGGGCTGTGGGTGAGCAGTACTTC. Encoded protein: CATSREQGAVGEQYF. Using reference TRBV15 and TRBJ2-7 for the parts outside the CDR3, the full variable domain is DAMVIQNPRYQVTQFGKPVTLSCSQTLNHNVMYWYQQKSSQAPKLLFHYYDKDFNNEADTPDNFQSRRPNTSFCFLDIRSPGLGDTAMYLCATSREQGAVGEQYFGPGTRLTVT.

This clone was seen once. This chain joins TRBV30 and TRBJ2-7; 9 nucleotides match TRBD1. The CDR3 is 14 amino acids. V shed 1 base and J 3 bases; nucleotides not matched to a gene: 4. The germline V gene encodes CDR1 GTSNPN and CDR2 SVGIG (reference sequence). CDR3 region: CAWSARTGDYEQYF. The CDR3 DNA reads as TGTGCCTGGAGTGCCCGGACAGGGGACTACGAGCAGTACTTC.

The chain is built from TRBV9 and TRBJ2-7; D may be TRBD1 (6 bases). The CDR3 is 16 residues long. Trimming left V 3 bases short and J 1 base short, with 17 bases between. Germline CDR1 and CDR2: SGDLS and YYNGEE. CDR3 in DNA: TGTGCCAGCAGCGGAGAACCTTGGGACACATCCTACGAGCAGTACTTC. This codes for CASSGEPWDTSYEQYF.

This clone was seen once. This chain joins TRBV6-1 and TRBJ1-1; D is unresolved. The CDR3 loop spans 13 amino acids. Trimming stripped 7 bases from V and 0 bases from J, with 9 bases between. The germline V gene has CDR1 MNHNS and CDR2 SASEGT. The CDR3 DNA is TGTGCCAGCAATCGTCTTTTGAACACTGAAGCTTTCTTT. Amino acids: CASNRLLNTEAFF.

In its sample, this clone was seen once. The chain combines TRBV5-1 with TRBJ1-4; D remains ambiguous. The germline V gene encodes CDR1 SGHRS and CDR2 YFSETQ. This CDR3 spans 15 amino acids. Trimming left V 0 bases short and J 5 bases short, with 11 bases between. The DNA for the CDR3 is TGCGCCAGCAGCTTGGCCCGAATAGCCAATGAAAAACTGTTTTTT. Translated: CASSLARIANEKLFF.

V and J are TRBV14 and TRBJ1-2; 8 bases agree with TRBD1. Trimming at V came to 2 bases and at J to 6 bases, leaving 11 bases not matched to a gene. Per germline, CDR1 SGHDN and CDR2 FVKESK. The CDR3 runs 16 residues. CDR3 sequence reads: CASSQRQGRIGNGYTF. As DNA, the CDR3 is TGTGCCAGCAGCCAAAGACAGGGGAGGATCGGCAATGGCTACACCTTC.

The chain links TRBV6-4 to TRBJ2-3; 9 bases align to TRBD1. V trimming: 2 bases; J trimming: 1 base; junction bases outside the gene matches: 4. The CDR3 totals 16 residues. CDR1 and CDR2 from the germline V gene are MRHNA and SNTAGT. The CDR3 spells CASSDHRTGGTDTQYF. In DNA form, the CDR3 reads TGTGCCAGCAGTGACCATCGGACAGGGGGCACAGATACGCAGTATTTT.

A single count supports this clone. J is TRBJ2-5 and V is TRBV6-1, with 7 bases that match TRBD1. CDR1 is MNHNS and CDR2 is SASEGT in the germline V gene. The V segment lost 1 base and the J segment 4 bases; nucleotides outside the gene matches: 3. The CDR3 is 14 residues long. Written as DNA, the CDR3 is TGTGCCAGCAGTGAAGGACAGGGAAGAGAGACCCAGTACTTC. This codes for CASSEGQGRETQYF.

V gene TRBV4-1 combines with J gene TRBJ2-5, with D maybe TRBD2 (5 bases). Deletions cut 1 base from V and 4 bases from J, with 13 bases between. Germline-derived CDR1 and CDR2 are MGHRA and YSYEKL. The CDR3 spans 15 residues. CDR3 sequence reads: CASSQGPGMVETQYF. CDR3 DNA: TGCGCCAGCAGCCAAGGACCGGGGATGGTAGAGACCCAGTACTTC.

The V call is TRBV4-3, the J call TRBJ2-3, with D perhaps matching TRBD2 (6 bases). V was pared by 2 bases and J by 3 bases, with 12 bases between. This CDR3 comprises 15 residues. The germline V gene has CDR1 LGHNA and CDR2 YSLEER. The CDR3 coding sequence is TGCGCCAGCAGCCAATCCCGTCGGGGGACAGATACGCAGTATTTT. Translated: CASSQSRRGTDTQYF.

The chain recombines TRBV6-5 with TRBJ1-3; 9 bases line up with TRBD1. The CDR3 runs to 16 residues. The V segment lost 3 bases and the J segment 3 bases; nucleotides outside the gene matches: 6. Germline V gives CDR1 MNHEY, CDR2 SVGAGI. The CDR3: CASSYGDRVFGNTIYF. In DNA, the CDR3 is TGTGCCAGCAGTTATGGGGACAGGGTTTTTGGAAACACCATATATTTT.

This clone was observed a single time. The chain carries TRBV10-3 and TRBJ2-7; TRBD1 matches 9 bases. The trim removed 4 bases at V and 5 bases at J, leaving 9 bases unmatched. Germline lookup yields CDR1 ENHRY and CDR2 SYGVKD. This CDR3 has 15 amino acids. CDR3 in amino acids: CAISGNRGQTDEQYF. CDR3 bases: TGTGCCATCAGTGGTAACAGGGGGCAAACAGACGAGCAGTACTTC.

In nucleotides, the CDR3 is TGTGCCAGCAGCTTCGACAGGGCGAGCGATGAGCAGTTCTTC. As protein: CASSFDRASDEQFF. This chain uses TRBV5-4 with TRBJ2-1; 7 bases fit TRBD1. CDR1 and CDR2 (germline): SGHNT, YYREEE (reference sequence). The CDR3 spans 14 residues. V shed 2 bases, J shed 8 bases, and the junction held 7 bases outside the gene matches.

This clone was observed once. The V and J genes are TRBV10-3 and TRBJ1-2, with D unclear. V was shortened by 4 bases and J by 5 bases, with 11 bases between the two germline ends. The CDR3 is made up of 13 amino acids. Germline V gene sequence: CDR1 ENHRY, CDR2 SYGVKD. CDR3 bases: TGTGCCATCAGTGGCCGGGGAGGATATGGCTACACCTTC. This translates into CAISGRGGYGYTF.

The chain joins TRBV19 to TRBJ2-5; D might be TRBD2 (5 bases). The ends were cut back, 4 bases at V and 5 bases at J, with 8 bases in the middle. This CDR3 spans 12 amino acids. Germline V gives CDR1 LNHDA, CDR2 SQIVND (reference sequence). Written as DNA, the CDR3 is TGTGCCAGTAGTAGGTGGGAGGAGACCCAGTACTTC. Its translation is CASSRWEETQYF. The full variable domain, rest sourced from reference TRBV19 and TRBJ2-5, is DGGITQSPKYLFRKEGQNVTLSCEQNLNHDAMYWYRQDPGQGLRLIYYSQIVNDFQKGDIAEGYSVSREKKESFPLTVTSAQKNPTAFYLCASSRWEETQYFGPGTRLLVL.

V usage is TRBV11-2 and J usage is TRBJ2-5; the match to TRBD2 covers 9 bases. Germline values: CDR1 SGHAT, CDR2 FQNNGV. After removal of 5 bases from V and 5 bases from J, the junction contained 15 bases not matched to a gene. The CDR3 loop spans 17 amino acids. The CDR3 region is CASSTRSGGRLVETQYF. The CDR3 nucleotides read TGTGCCAGCAGCACCCGCAGCGGGGGGCGACTTGTGGAGACCCAGTACTTC.

The chain couples TRBV7-9 to TRBJ2-3, with 11 bases that match TRBD2. This CDR3 region has 16 residues. The V gene's germline CDR1 is SEHNR and CDR2 FQNEAQ (reference sequence). With V trimmed by 4 bases and J by 4 bases, 7 bases remained unmatched. The CDR3 bases are TGTGCCAGCAGCTCCCTAGCGGGGGGCAGGGCAGATACGCAGTATTTT. It is translated as CASSSLAGGRADTQYF.

This chain uses TRBV4-3 with TRBJ1-2; D gene unclear. The ends were cut back, 0 bases at V and 2 bases at J, with 4 bases in the middle. The CDR3 extends over 13 amino acids. Per germline, CDR1 LGHNA and CDR2 YSLEER. The CDR3 DNA reads as TGCGCCAGCAGCCAAGAGCAGAACTATGGCTACACCTTC. Protein sequence: CASSQEQNYGYTF.

As to this clone: This specimen includes other DNA sequences encoding the same CDR3. The chain is built from TRBV4-2 and TRBJ2-5; D perhaps matches TRBD2 (7 bases). Looked up from germline, CDR1 is LGHNA and CDR2 is YNFKEQ. The CDR3 is made up of 15 amino acids. Trimming pared 0 bases from V and 2 bases from J, leaving 10 bases between. The DNA for the CDR3 is TGTGCCAGCAGCCAAGAAAGGGGGGGGCAAGAGACCCAGTACTTC. Protein sequence: CASSQERGGQETQYF.

V and J are TRBV10-3 and TRBJ1-5, with 7 bases fitting TRBD1. V gave up 1 base and J gave up 6 bases; unmatched junction bases: 6. Germline V lookup: CDR1 ENHRY, CDR2 SYGVKD. The CDR3 sequence is 15 residues long. The CDR3 reads CAISEFQTGVQPQHF. The CDR3 coding sequence is TGTGCCATCAGTGAGTTCCAAACAGGGGTTCAGCCCCAGCATTTT.

The V gene is TRBV4-2, the J gene TRBJ1-4; D call uncertain. Germline-derived CDR1 and CDR2 are LGHNA and YNFKEQ. The V gene lost 1 base and the J gene lost 7 bases, with 13 bases spanning the gap. The CDR3 contains 15 residues. The CDR3 region is CASSQADLEGEKLFF. The CDR3 nucleotides are TGTGCCAGCAGCCAAGCCGATCTGGAGGGTGAAAAACTGTTTTTT.